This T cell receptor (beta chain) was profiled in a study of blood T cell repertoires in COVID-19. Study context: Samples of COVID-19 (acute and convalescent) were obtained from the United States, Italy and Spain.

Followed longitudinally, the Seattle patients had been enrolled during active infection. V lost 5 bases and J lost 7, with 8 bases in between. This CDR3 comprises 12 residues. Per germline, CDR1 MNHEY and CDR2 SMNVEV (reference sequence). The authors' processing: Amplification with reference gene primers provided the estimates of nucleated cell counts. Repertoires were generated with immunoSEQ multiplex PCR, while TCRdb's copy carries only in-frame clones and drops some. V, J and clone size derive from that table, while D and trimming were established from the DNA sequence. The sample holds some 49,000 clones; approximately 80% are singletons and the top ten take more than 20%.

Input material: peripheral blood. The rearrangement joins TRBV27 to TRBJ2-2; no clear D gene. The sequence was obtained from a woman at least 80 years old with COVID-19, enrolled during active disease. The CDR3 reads CASSPLGGELFF. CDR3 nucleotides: TGTGCCAGCAGTCCCCTAGGCGGGGAGCTGTTTTTT.